Each of the 7 T cell receptor beta chains below was sequenced from the same sample in a study of CD8 T cells in ankylosing spondylitis. These TCRs are of unknown antigen specificity. Each CDR3 protein is one row after TCRdb ran MiXCR on the 5' RACE reads. The sample lists 750,000 to 850,000 distinct CDR3 sequences; roughly 10% were seen once. General observations from the study: For ankylosing spondylitis blood, a TCR beta motif of fewer than 10 highly homologous variants appeared characteristic.

Sequencing input: blood, either unsorted or a sorted T cell fraction (not recorded which). Every receptor here comes from a male donor with ankylosing spondylitis.

This clonotype was detected only a few times. CDR3 DNA sequence: TGTGCCAGCAGGTCGGGACAGGCGACCTACGAGCAGTACTTC. Translation: CASRSGQATYEQYF. The chain carries TRBV28 and TRBJ2-7; 8 nucleotides align to TRBD1. The germline gives CDR1 MDHEN, CDR2 SYDVKM. The CDR3 extends over 14 amino acids. V shed 6 bases, J shed 2 bases, and the junction held 6 bases outside the gene matches.

In its sample, this clonotype was seen many times. The rearrangement uses TRBV4-3 and TRBJ1-2; no clear D. The CDR3 totals 15 residues. Germline CDR1 is LGHNA and CDR2 is YSLEER. Trimming took off 4 bases at V and 3 bases at J, with 15 bases between the two ends. The CDR3 reads CASSLYLAGDYGYTF. The DNA of the CDR3 is TGCGCCAGCAGCCTGTATCTGGCAGGAGACTATGGCTACACCTTC.

The chain recombines TRBV7-2 with TRBJ1-3; 7 bases match TRBD1. This CDR3 is 14 amino acids long. The trim removed 1 base at V and 4 bases at J, leaving 1 base unmatched. CDR1 and CDR2 from the germline V gene are SGHTA and FQGNSA. CDR3 in DNA: TGTGCCAGCAGCTTAGTGGGACAGGGAAACACCATATATTTT. This codes for CASSLVGQGNTIYF.

This clonotype was counted only a few times. The rearrangement uses TRBV20-1 and TRBJ1-4, with a weak D call TRBD1 (5 bases). CDR1 is DFQATT and CDR2 is SNEGSKA in the germline V gene (reference sequence). This CDR3 contains 13 residues. V dropped 6 bases and J dropped 7 bases, with 15 bases sitting between them. The CDR3 coding sequence is TGCAGTGCGAGTTACAGGCAGGCTGAAAAACTGTTTTTT. As protein: CSASYRQAEKLFF.

This clonotype was found a few times. The chain recombines TRBV6-1 with TRBJ2-1; the D gene is possibly TRBD2 (7 bases). CDR1 and CDR2 from the germline V gene are MNHNS and SASEGT. Trimming pared 5 bases from V and 6 bases from J, leaving 20 bases between. This CDR3 contains 16 residues. Here the CDR3 DNA reads TGTGCCAGCAGTCTTTTGGGGGGGGCGGTGGGCAATGAGCAGTTCTTC. The encoded protein is CASSLLGGAVGNEQFF.

This clonotype was found a few times. The rearrangement links TRBV9 to TRBJ2-2; 8 nucleotides line up with TRBD1. There are 15 residues in the CDR3. V trimming: 3 bases; J trimming: 1 base; junction bases outside the gene matches: 2. CDR1 and CDR2 from the germline V gene are SGDLS and YYNGEE. The chain's CDR3 is CASSGQGWNTGELFF. CDR3 DNA sequence: TGTGCCAGCAGCGGACAGGGGTGGAACACCGGGGAGCTGTTTTTT.

CDR3 amino acids: CASSLPTGGNIQYF. The CDR3, as DNA: TGTGCCAGCAGCTTACCGACAGGGGGAAACATTCAGTACTTC. J is TRBJ2-4 and V is TRBV7-2; 9 nucleotides align to TRBD1. In germline, CDR1 is SGHTA, CDR2 FQGNSA. V lost 2 bases, J lost 6 bases, and 2 bases stayed unmatched. This CDR3 is built from 14 residues.